This passage covers 25 T cell receptor beta chains from one sample sequenced in a study of T cell responses to AZD1222 COVID-19 vaccine. TCRdb keeps only in-frame clones here, not all; method: immunoSEQ multiplex PCR. The sample lists 90,000 to 110,000 clones, over 80% occurring once. Sequencing used peripheral blood, obtained on day 0 of AZD1222 vaccination. These receptors all come from an adult in good health.

CDR3 DNA sequence: TGTGCCAGCAGTTACAAGGGAGTCCTCAACACCGGGGAGCTGTTTTTT. Protein: CASSYKGVLNTGELFF. This rearrangement joins TRBV6-2 or TRBV6-3 to TRBJ2-2; D possibly corresponds to TRBD2 (5 bases). Trimming cost V 2 bases and J 2 bases, with 12 bases left between them. Germline-derived CDR1 and CDR2 are MNHEY and SVGEGT. This CDR3 has 16 residues.

The CDR3 DNA reads TGTGCCAGCAGCTCGGGACAGGGGCGAAACACCATATATTTT. Translating it yields CASSSGQGRNTIYF. The chain recombines TRBV5-4 with TRBJ1-3, with 10 nucleotides matching TRBD1. Trimming removed 3 bases from V and 5 bases from J; junction bases left unmatched: 2. Germline loops: CDR1 SGHNT, CDR2 YYREEE (reference sequence). The CDR3 runs to 14 residues. The full variable domain, with the rest looked up from reference TRBV5-4 and TRBJ1-3, is ETGVTQSPTHLIKTRGQQVTLRCSSQSGHNTVSWYQQALGQGPQFIFQYYREEENGRGNFPPRFSGLQFPNYSSELNVNALELDDSALYLCASSSGQGRNTIYFGEGSWLTVV.

V is TRBV12-3 or TRBV12-4 and J is TRBJ1-3, with 7 bases aligning to TRBD1. With V trimmed by 6 bases and J by 2 bases, 1 base remained unmatched. This CDR3 has 13 residues. The CDR3, as DNA: TGTGCCAGCAGACAGGGGCCTGGAAACACCATATATTTT. The encoded protein is CASRQGPGNTIYF.

The V and J genes are TRBV7-2 and TRBJ1-2; D not certain. Germline V CDR1 and CDR2: SGHTA, FQGNSA. The CDR3 consists of 13 residues. Trimming removed 1 base from V and 1 base from J, with 4 bases in between. CDR3 coding DNA: TGTGCCAGCAGCTTAGGCGGTAACTATGGCTACACCTTC. Its translation is CASSLGGNYGYTF.

J is TRBJ1-1 and V is TRBV19; D unclear. V was trimmed by 3 bases and J by 6 bases, leaving 20 bases between them. Germline CDR1 and CDR2: LNHDA and SQIVND (reference sequence). This CDR3 contains 16 residues. The CDR3 loop is CASSIGSPGRKAEAFF. The DNA of the CDR3 is TGTGCCAGTAGTATCGGTTCTCCAGGACGGAAGGCTGAAGCTTTCTTT.

This chain joins TRBV29-1 and TRBJ1-2; 10 bases are shared with TRBD1. The germline gives CDR1 SQVTM, CDR2 ANQGSEA. The ends lost 5 bases at V and 4 bases at J; junction bases unmatched: 10. This CDR3 spans 15 amino acids. CDR3 loop: CSVSRQGTGAYGYTF. CDR3 sequence (DNA): TGCAGCGTTTCCCGCCAAGGGACAGGGGCCTATGGCTACACCTTC. Looking up the rest from reference TRBV29-1 and TRBJ1-2 gives the full variable domain: SAVISQKPSRDICQRGTSLTIQCQVDSQVTMMFWYRQQPGQSLTLIATANQGSEATYESGFVIDKFPISRPNLTFSTLTVSNMSPEDSSIYLCSVSRQGTGAYGYTFGSGTRLTVV.

V is TRBV10-1 and J is TRBJ2-7; 8 bases agree with TRBD2. The J segment lost 3 bases and the V segment lost 4 bases, leaving 5 bases of the junction unmatched. CDR3 size: 14 residues. Germline V lookup: CDR1 WNHNN, CDR2 SYGVQD (reference sequence). The CDR3 DNA reads as TGCGCCAGCAGTGTCGGGGGGGACGGCTACGAGCAGTACTTC. Protein sequence: CASSVGGDGYEQYF.

V gene TRBV4-3 combines with J gene TRBJ2-5; TRBD2 is a possible D gene (7 bases). CDR3 length equals 16 residues. Trimming removed 0 bases at V and 5 bases at J, with 16 bases between. Germline V gene sequence: CDR1 LGHNA, CDR2 YSLEER. This CDR3 reads CASSQDVGGGGETQYF. DNA of the CDR3: TGCGCCAGCAGCCAAGATGTTGGGGGGGGCGGGGAGACCCAGTACTTC.

This chain uses TRBV27 with TRBJ1-5; 7 nucleotides match TRBD1. From germline, CDR1 is MNHEY and CDR2 SMNVEV (reference sequence). The CDR3 has 14 residues. With 3 bases clipped from V and 5 bases from J, the junction kept 4 bases outside the gene matches. The CDR3 here is CASSLAGGYQPQHF. The CDR3 region has the DNA TGTGCCAGCAGTTTGGCAGGGGGTTATCAGCCCCAGCATTTT.

This chain joins TRBV10-3 and TRBJ1-2, with 9 bases aligning to TRBD1. The CDR3 sequence is 14 residues long. Germline values: CDR1 ENHRY, CDR2 SYGVKD. V dropped 0 bases and J dropped 7; count of bases not matched to a gene: 3. The CDR3 here is CAISESGQGSGYTF. CDR3 sequence (DNA): TGTGCCATCAGTGAGTCAGGACAGGGGAGTGGCTACACCTTC.

This clone was counted once. The V call is TRBV5-1, the J call TRBJ1-2, with D tentatively TRBD1 (6 bases). The V gene lost 6 bases and the J gene lost 5 bases, with 8 bases spanning the gap. Germline values: CDR1 SGHRS, CDR2 YFSETQ. The CDR3 sequence is 11 residues long. This chain's CDR3 is CASTRGYGYTF. CDR3 nucleotide sequence: TGCGCCAGCACAAGGGGGTATGGCTACACCTTC.

V and J are TRBV6-2 or TRBV6-3 and TRBJ1-5; maybe TRBD1 (5 bases). The V end lost 4 bases, the J end lost 3 bases, and 19 bases lay between the germline ends. The CDR3 runs 17 residues. In germline, CDR1 is MNHEY, CDR2 SVGEGT. CDR3 residues: CASSLRSTVLINQPQHF. The CDR3 region has the DNA TGTGCCAGCAGTTTACGATCGACAGTGCTGATCAATCAGCCCCAGCATTTT.

In nucleotides, the CDR3 is TGTGCCAGCAGTGAAGCTTGGGCGGGGGGGAGCTCCTACGAGCAGTACTTC. Residues: CASSEAWAGGSSYEQYF. This chain joins TRBV6-1 and TRBJ2-7; 9 nucleotides agree with TRBD2. The ends lost 0 bases at V and 0 bases at J; junction bases unmatched: 6. This CDR3 contains 17 residues. CDR1 and CDR2 from the germline V gene are MNHNS and SASEGT.

This clone appeared once. J is TRBJ2-3 and V is TRBV5-6; TRBD1 aligns across 11 bases. The CDR3 extends over 15 amino acids. V dropped 8 bases and J dropped 5; count of bases not matched to a gene: 10. Germline CDR1 reads SGHDT; CDR2 reads YYEEEE. This chain's CDR3 is CASSGDRGYQDTQYF. CDR3 in DNA: TGTGCCAGTTCAGGGGACAGGGGGTATCAAGATACGCAGTATTTT.

This chain uses TRBV5-6 with TRBJ1-2, with TRBD1 matching 9 bases. CDR1 is SGHDT, CDR2 YYEEEE, per germline. V was pared by 3 bases and J by 2 bases, with 2 bases of the junction left unmatched. CDR3 length: 14 residues. CDR3 coding DNA: TGTGCCAGCAGCTCGGGACAGGGCAACTATGGCTACACCTTC. Translated, it gives CASSSGQGNYGYTF.

The chain employs TRBV11-3 and TRBJ2-7, with 10 bases matching TRBD1. The germline V gene has CDR1 SGHNT and CDR2 YENEEA. The ends lost 5 bases at V and 3 bases at J; junction bases unmatched: 7. The CDR3 is 15 amino acids. The CDR3 bases are TGTGCCAGCAGCCCGGGACAGGGGAACTTCTACGAGCAGTACTTC. Protein sequence: CASSPGQGNFYEQYF.

This clone was detected once. The genes are TRBV5-1 and TRBJ1-4, with D tentatively TRBD1 (6 bases). CDR3 size: 14 residues. Looked up from germline, CDR1 is SGHRS and CDR2 is YFSETQ. With 0 bases removed from V and 8 bases from J, the gap between germline ends came to 11 bases. The CDR3 sequence: CASSLGGQTEKLFF. CDR3 bases: TGCGCCAGCAGCTTGGGAGGACAGACAGAAAAACTGTTTTTT.

The rearrangement links TRBV29-1 to TRBJ1-4; D unresolved. V was shortened by 5 bases and J by 4 bases, with 14 bases between the two germline ends. CDR1 is SQVTM and CDR2 is ANQGSEA in the germline V gene. The CDR3 length is 14 residues. The CDR3 reads CSVRGIARNEKLFF. DNA for the CDR3: TGCAGCGTTCGAGGGATCGCGCGTAATGAAAAACTGTTTTTT.

This rearrangement joins TRBV20-1 to TRBJ1-5; a weak D match, TRBD1 (6 bases). Trimming stripped 6 bases from V and 2 bases from J, with 17 bases between. The germline V gene encodes CDR1 DFQATT and CDR2 SNEGSKA (reference sequence). The CDR3 runs to 15 residues. CDR3 loop: CSASQSGVGNQPQHF. Here the CDR3 DNA reads TGCAGTGCAAGTCAATCAGGGGTGGGCAATCAGCCCCAGCATTTT.

The V gene is TRBV29-1, the J gene TRBJ1-3; D is undetermined. This CDR3 region has 14 residues. The V end was cut by 7 bases, the J end by 0 bases, with 13 bases between. CDR1 and CDR2 (germline): SQVTM, ANQGSEA. This CDR3 reads CSGTRLGSGNTIYF. The CDR3 DNA reads as TGCAGCGGGACCAGGCTCGGCTCTGGAAACACCATATATTTT.

The gene calls are TRBV9 and TRBJ1-5; maybe TRBD1 (5 bases). Germline CDR1 is SGDLS and CDR2 is YYNGEE. The CDR3 loop spans 15 amino acids. Trimming pared 4 bases from V and 4 bases from J, leaving 15 bases between. The CDR3 sequence is CASSSSGQTNQPQHF. The CDR3 coding sequence is TGTGCCAGCAGCTCCTCGGGGCAGACAAATCAGCCCCAGCATTTT.

This chain joins TRBV7-6 and TRBJ1-1, with no clear D. This CDR3 comprises 13 residues. Per germline, CDR1 SGHVS and CDR2 FNYEAQ. Trimming removed 1 base at V and 0 bases at J, with 3 bases between. The CDR3 spells CASSLGMNTEAFF. As DNA, the CDR3 is TGTGCCAGCAGCTTAGGGATGAACACTGAAGCTTTCTTT.

The J gene is TRBJ2-2, the V gene TRBV11-2; TRBD1 agrees at 11 bases. The CDR3 is 17 amino acids. J lost 4 bases, V lost 3 bases, and 7 bases had no gene match. The germline V gene has CDR1 SGHAT and CDR2 FQNNGV. Written as DNA, the CDR3 is TGTGCCAGCAGCTTGGGACCGGACAGGGGGCTCACCGGGGAGCTGTTTTTT. It encodes CASSLGPDRGLTGELFF.

The CDR3 region has the DNA TGTGCCAGCTCACCACCCCACGGGAACACTGAAGCTTTCTTT. The encoded protein is CASSPPHGNTEAFF. V usage is TRBV18 and J usage is TRBJ1-1, with D uncertain. Germline assignment: CDR1 KGHSH and CDR2 LQKENI. Trimming removed 0 bases from V and 1 base from J, with 6 bases in between. This CDR3 is built from 14 residues.

The rearrangement uses TRBV24-1 and TRBJ2-1; possibly TRBD2 for D (6 bases). Trimming took 4 bases from V and 0 from J, leaving 12 bases between them. The CDR3 is 16 residues long. Germline V lookup: CDR1 KGHDR, CDR2 SFDVKD. The CDR3 nucleotides read TGTGCCACCAGTGACAACGGGGGAAGCTCCTACAATGAGCAGTTCTTC. Encoded protein: CATSDNGGSSYNEQFF.